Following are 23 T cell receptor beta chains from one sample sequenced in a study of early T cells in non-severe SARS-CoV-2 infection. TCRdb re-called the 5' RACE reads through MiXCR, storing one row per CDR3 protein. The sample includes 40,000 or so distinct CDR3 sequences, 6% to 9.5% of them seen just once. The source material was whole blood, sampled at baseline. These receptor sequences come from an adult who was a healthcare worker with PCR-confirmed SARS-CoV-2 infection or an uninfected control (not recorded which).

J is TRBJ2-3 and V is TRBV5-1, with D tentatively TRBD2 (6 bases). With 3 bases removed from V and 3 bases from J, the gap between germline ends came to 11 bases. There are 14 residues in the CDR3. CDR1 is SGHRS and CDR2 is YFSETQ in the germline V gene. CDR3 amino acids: CASSSTGGTDTQYF. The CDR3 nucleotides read TGCGCCAGCAGCTCGACCGGGGGTACAGATACGCAGTATTTT.

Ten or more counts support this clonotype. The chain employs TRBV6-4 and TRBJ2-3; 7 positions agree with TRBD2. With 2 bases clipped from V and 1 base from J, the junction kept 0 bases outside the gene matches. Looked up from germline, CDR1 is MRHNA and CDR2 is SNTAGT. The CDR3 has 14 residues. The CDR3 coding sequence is TGTGCCAGCAGTGACGCGGGGGGCACAGATACGCAGTATTTT. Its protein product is CASSDAGGTDTQYF.

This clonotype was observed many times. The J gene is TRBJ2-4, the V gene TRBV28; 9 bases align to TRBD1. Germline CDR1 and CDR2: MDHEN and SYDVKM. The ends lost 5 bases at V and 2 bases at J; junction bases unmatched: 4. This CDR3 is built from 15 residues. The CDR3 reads CASSLQGATKNIQYF. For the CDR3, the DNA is TGTGCCAGCAGTCTACAGGGGGCAACCAAAAACATTCAGTACTTC.

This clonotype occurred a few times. This CDR3 is CASSPDTGGLDTQYF. The CDR3 nucleotides are TGCGCCAGCAGTCCCGATACAGGCGGACTAGATACGCAGTATTTT. The V and J genes are TRBV4-3 and TRBJ2-3; D possibly uses TRBD1 or TRBD2 (5 bases each). Trimming pared 6 bases from V and 5 bases from J, leaving 18 bases between. The CDR3 is made up of 15 amino acids. Germline V gene data show CDR1 as LGHNA and CDR2 as YSLEER.

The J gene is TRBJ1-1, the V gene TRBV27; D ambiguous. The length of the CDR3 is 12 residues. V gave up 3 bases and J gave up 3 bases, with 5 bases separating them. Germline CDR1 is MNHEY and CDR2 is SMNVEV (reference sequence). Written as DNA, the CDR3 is TGTGCCAGCAGTTTGCAGGACACTGAAGCTTTCTTT. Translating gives CASSLQDTEAFF.

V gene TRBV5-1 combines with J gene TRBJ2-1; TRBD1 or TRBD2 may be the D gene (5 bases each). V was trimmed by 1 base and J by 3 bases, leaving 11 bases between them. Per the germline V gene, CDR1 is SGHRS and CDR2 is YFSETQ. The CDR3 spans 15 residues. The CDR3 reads CASSLMGVNYNEQFF. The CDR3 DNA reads TGCGCCAGCAGCTTGATGGGGGTAAACTACAATGAGCAGTTCTTC.

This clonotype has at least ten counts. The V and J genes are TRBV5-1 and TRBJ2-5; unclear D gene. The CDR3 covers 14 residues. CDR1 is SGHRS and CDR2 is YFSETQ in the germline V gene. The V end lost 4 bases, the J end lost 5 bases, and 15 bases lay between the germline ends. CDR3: CASSLQDLWETQYF. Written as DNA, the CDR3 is TGCGCCAGCAGCCTCCAGGACCTATGGGAGACCCAGTACTTC.

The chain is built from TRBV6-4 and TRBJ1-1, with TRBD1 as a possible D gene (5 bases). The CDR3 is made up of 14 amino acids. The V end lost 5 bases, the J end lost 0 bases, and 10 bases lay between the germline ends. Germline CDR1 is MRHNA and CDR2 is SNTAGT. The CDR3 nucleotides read TGTGCCAGCAGTAAGACAGAAATGAACACTGAAGCTTTCTTT. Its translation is CASSKTEMNTEAFF.

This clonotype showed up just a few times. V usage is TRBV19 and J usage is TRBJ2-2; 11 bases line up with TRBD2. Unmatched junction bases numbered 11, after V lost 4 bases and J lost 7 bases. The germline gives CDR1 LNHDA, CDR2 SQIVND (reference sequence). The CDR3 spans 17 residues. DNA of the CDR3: TGTGCCAGTAGTACCTCCGGACTAGCGGGTCGGAACGGGGAGCTGTTTTTT. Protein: CASSTSGLAGRNGELFF.

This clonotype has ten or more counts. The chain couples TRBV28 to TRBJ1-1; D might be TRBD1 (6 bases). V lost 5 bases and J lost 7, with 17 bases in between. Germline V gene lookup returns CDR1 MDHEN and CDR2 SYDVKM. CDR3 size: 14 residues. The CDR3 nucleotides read TGTGCCAGCAGTCTCCTCGGACAGAGCAATGAAGCTTTCTTT. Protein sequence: CASSLLGQSNEAFF.

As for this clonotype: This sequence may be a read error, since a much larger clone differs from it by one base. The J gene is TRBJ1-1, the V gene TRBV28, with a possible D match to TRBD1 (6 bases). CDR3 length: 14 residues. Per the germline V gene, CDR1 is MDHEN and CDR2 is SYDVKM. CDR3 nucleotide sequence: TGTGCCAGCAAGGCCGGACAGATGAACACTGGAGCTTTCTTT. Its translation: CASKAGQMNTGAFF.

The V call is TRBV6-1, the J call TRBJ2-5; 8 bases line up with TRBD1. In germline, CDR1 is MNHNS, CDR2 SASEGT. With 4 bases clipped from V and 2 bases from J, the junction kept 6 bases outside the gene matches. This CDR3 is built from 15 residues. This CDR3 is CASSVLQGEQETQYF. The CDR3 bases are TGTGCCAGCAGTGTGCTACAGGGGGAACAAGAGACCCAGTACTTC.

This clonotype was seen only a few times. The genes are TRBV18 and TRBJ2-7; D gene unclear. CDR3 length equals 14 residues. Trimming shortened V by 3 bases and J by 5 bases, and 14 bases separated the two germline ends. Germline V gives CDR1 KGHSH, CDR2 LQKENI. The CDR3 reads CASSPLGEGDEQYF. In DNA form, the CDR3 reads TGTGCCAGCTCACCGCTTGGGGAAGGTGACGAGCAGTACTTC.

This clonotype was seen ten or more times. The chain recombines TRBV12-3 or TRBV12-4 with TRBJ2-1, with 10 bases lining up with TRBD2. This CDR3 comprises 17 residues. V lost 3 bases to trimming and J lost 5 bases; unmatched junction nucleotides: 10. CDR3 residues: CASSFRFLAGGHNEQFF. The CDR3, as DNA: TGTGCCAGCAGTTTCCGCTTTTTAGCGGGGGGTCACAATGAGCAGTTCTTC.

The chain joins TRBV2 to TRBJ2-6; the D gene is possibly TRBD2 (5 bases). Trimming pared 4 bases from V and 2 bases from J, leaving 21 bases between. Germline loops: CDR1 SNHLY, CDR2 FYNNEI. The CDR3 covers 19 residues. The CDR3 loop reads CASSVRVGLGVTGANVLTF. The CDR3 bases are TGTGCCAGCAGTGTTAGGGTCGGACTGGGTGTGACTGGGGCCAACGTCCTGACTTTC.

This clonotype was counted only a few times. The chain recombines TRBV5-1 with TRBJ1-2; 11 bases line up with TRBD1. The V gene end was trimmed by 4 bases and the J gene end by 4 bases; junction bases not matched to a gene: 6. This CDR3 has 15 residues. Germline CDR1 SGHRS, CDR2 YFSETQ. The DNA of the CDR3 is TGCGCCAGCAGCGCATACGGGACAGGGGGCTATGGCTACACCTTC. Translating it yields CASSAYGTGGYGYTF.

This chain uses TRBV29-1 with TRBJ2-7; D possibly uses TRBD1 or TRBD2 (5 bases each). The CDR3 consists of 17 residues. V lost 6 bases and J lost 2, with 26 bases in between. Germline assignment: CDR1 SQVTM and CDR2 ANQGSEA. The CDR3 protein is CSVPGFNAGVGPYEQYF. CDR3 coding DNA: TGCAGCGTACCGGGCTTCAATGCCGGGGTGGGGCCCTACGAGCAGTACTTC.

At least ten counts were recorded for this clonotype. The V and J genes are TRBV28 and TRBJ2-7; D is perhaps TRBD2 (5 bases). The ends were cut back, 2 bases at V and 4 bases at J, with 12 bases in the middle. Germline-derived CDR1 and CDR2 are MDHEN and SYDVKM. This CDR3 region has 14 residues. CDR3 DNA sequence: TGTGCCAGCAGTTTACCCCCAACTAGTTACGAGCAGTACTTC. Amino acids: CASSLPPTSYEQYF.

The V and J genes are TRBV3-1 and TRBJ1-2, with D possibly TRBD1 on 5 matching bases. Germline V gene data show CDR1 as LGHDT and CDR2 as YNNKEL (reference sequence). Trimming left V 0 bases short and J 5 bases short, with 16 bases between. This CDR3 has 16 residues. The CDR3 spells CASSQESAGSRYGYTF. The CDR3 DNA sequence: TGTGCCAGCAGCCAAGAATCGGCAGGGTCTCGGTATGGCTACACCTTC.

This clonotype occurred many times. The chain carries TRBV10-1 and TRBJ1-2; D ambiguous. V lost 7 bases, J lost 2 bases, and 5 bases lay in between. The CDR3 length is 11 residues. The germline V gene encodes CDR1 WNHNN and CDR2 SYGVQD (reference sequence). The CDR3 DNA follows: TGCGCCAGCAAGGACAACTATGGCTACACCTTC. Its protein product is CASKDNYGYTF.

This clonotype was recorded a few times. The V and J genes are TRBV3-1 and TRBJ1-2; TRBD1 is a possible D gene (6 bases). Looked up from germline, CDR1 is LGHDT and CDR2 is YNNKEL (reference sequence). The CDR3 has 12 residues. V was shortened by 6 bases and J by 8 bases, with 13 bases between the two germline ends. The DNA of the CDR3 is TGTGCCAGCAGAGCCAGGGGCCGCGGCTACACCTTC. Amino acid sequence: CASRARGRGYTF.

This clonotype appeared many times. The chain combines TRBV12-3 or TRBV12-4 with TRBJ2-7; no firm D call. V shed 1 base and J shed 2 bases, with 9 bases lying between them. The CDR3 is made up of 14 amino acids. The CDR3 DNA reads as TGTGCCAGCAGTTTAGAATCGTCCCCCTACGAGCAGTACTTC. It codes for CASSLESSPYEQYF.

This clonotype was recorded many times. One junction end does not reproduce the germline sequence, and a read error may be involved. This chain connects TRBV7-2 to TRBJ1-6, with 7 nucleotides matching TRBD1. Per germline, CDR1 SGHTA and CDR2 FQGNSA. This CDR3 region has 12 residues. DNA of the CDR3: TGTGCCAGCAGCTTAGGGGGACAGCTATCGGCCTTT. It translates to CASSLGGQLSAF.